These 27 T cell receptor delta chains were sequenced from one sample in a study of gamma-delta chains in newborns, infants, children. TCRdb reprocessed the reads using CATT. The data contain about 4,200 delta-chain clones, approximately 35% of them singletons. The sample taken for sequencing was blood. Every receptor here comes from a child who received the measles vaccine.

By sample share, this clone is medium-sized. The chain recombines TRDV1 with TRDJ1, with 12 bases fitting TRDD3. This CDR3 region has 18 residues. Trimming cost V 5 bases and J 7 bases; bases outside gene matches: 17. CDR1 TSWWSYY and CDR2 QGS come from the germline V gene. The CDR3 DNA follows: TGTGCTCTTGGGCCCCCCTGGAAGTACTGGGGGATACTTGCTAAACTCATCTTT. Translation gives CALGPPWKYWGILAKLIF.

The V gene is TRDV1, the J gene TRDJ1; D gene unclear. V lost 1 base and J lost 4, with 7 bases in between. The CDR3 runs 13 residues. Germline CDR1 TSWWSYY, CDR2 QGS. In DNA, the CDR3 is TGTGCTCTTGGGGAACGGTTTGTCGATAAACTCATCTTT. Translated, it gives CALGERFVDKLIF.

Note on this clone: The junction differs from germline at one of its ends, possibly a read error. Other DNA sequences in this specimen translate into the identical CDR3. The genes are TRDV2 and TRDJ1; a possible D gene is TRDD3 (5 bases). Germline CDR1 is GEAIGNYY and CDR2 is EKD. There are 21 residues in the CDR3. The CDR3 DNA reads as TGTGCCTGCGACACCTGGACTGTCCCCCAGGGACTGGAAAGGGGGACCGATAAACTCATCTTT. This gives the protein CACDTWTVPQGLERGTDKLIF.

This rearrangement joins TRDV1 to TRDJ1, with a weak D call TRDD2 (5 bases). The ends were cut back, 0 bases at V and 0 bases at J, with 17 bases in the middle. The germline gives CDR1 TSWWSYY, CDR2 QGS. This CDR3 contains 18 residues. The CDR3 region has the DNA TGTGCTCTTGGGGAACTAGTATTTCCCGTTCCTTACACCGATAAACTCATCTTT. Its protein is CALGELVFPVPYTDKLIF.

This clone has only a few counts. The chain couples TRDV1 to TRDJ1; 9 bases agree with TRDD3. J lost 0 bases, V lost 0 bases, and 20 bases had no gene match. The germline V gene has CDR1 TSWWSYY and CDR2 QGS. This CDR3 is 22 amino acids long. Here the CDR3 DNA reads TGTGCTCTTGGGGAACTAGTGTTCCCCTCGGGACACTGGGGGAAGTACACCGATAAACTCATCTTT. Translating it yields CALGELVFPSGHWGKYTDKLIF.

The table lists this clone with a few counts. The rearrangement uses TRDV1 and TRDJ1; 9 bases line up with TRDD3. The junction had 20 bases not matched to a gene; V was cut back by 6 bases and J by 0 bases. This CDR3 spans 20 amino acids. CDR1 TSWWSYY and CDR2 QGS come from the germline V gene. The CDR3 sequence: CALGIARLGLGDIYTDKLIF. CDR3 nucleotide sequence: TGTGCTCTTGGAATCGCCCGCCTAGGGTTGGGGGATATCTACACCGATAAACTCATCTTT.

Sample share makes this clone medium-sized. A read error may account for a junction end that differs from germline. The sample carries other DNA sequences with the same CDR3. This chain uses TRDV2 with TRDJ1; TRDD3 matches 7 bases. The CDR3 consists of 16 residues. Germline CDR1 is GEAIGNYY and CDR2 is EKD. The CDR3 is CACDTVGERYTDKLIF. The CDR3 DNA reads TGTGCCTGCGACACCGTGGGGGAAAGGTACACCGATAAACTCATCTTT.

Comments on this clone: A far larger clone differs by one base, so this is likely a read error. Other DNA sequences in the same sample also yield this CDR3. The rearrangement joins TRDV1 to TRDJ1, with TRDD3 matching over 7 bases. Germline V gives CDR1 TSWWSYY, CDR2 QGS. CDR3 length: 18 amino acids. Here the CDR3 reads CALGELALTVLGRGKLIF. CDR3 nucleotide sequence: TGCGCTCTTGGGGAACTAGCTCTTACAGTACTGGGGAGGGGTAAACTCATCTTT.

A note on this clone: With a much larger clone just one base away, this may be a read error. The same CDR3 is also encoded by other DNA sequences in this sample. This sequence joins TRDV1 and TRDJ1, with D tentatively TRDD2 (5 bases). CDR1 is TSWWSYY, CDR2 QGS, per germline. The CDR3 is made up of 19 amino acids. The CDR3 region has the DNA TGTGCTCTTGGGGAACCCTCTTCCCGGGGTTACTGTTACACCGACAAACTCATCTTT. Translated, it gives CALGEPSSRGYCYTDKLIF.

The table lists this clone with a count of one. This chain joins TRDV1 and TRDJ1, with 11 bases matching TRDD3. The ends lost 4 bases at V and 0 bases at J; junction bases unmatched: 10. Per germline, CDR1 TSWWSYY and CDR2 QGS. There are 18 residues in the CDR3. DNA for the CDR3: TGTGCTCTTGGGGGCTTCCTACTACTGGGGGATAACACCGATAAACTCATCTTT. As protein: CALGGFLLLGDNTDKLIF.

The chain is built from TRDV1 and TRDJ1; 7 bases map to TRDD2. Germline CDR1 TSWWSYY, CDR2 QGS. V lost 2 bases and J lost 10; bases outside the gene matches: 25. The length of the CDR3 is 19 residues. CDR3 sequence (DNA): TGTGCTCTTGGGGAAGTATTCCTACCGGGGGCTCCGGTCGGGGTAAGACTCATCTTT. Amino acid sequence: CALGEVFLPGAPVGVRLIF.

This clone was counted a few times. The chain employs TRDV1 and TRDJ1; possible D gene TRDD2, 6 bases. The V gene lost 8 bases and the J gene lost 4 bases, with 14 bases spanning the gap. The length of the CDR3 is 13 residues. The germline V gene has CDR1 TSWWSYY and CDR2 QGS. The CDR3 region has the DNA TGTGCTCTTTCCTACAAGTGGATCGATAAACTCATCTTT. As protein: CALSYKWIDKLIF.

The chain recombines TRDV2 with TRDJ3; 12 bases are shared with TRDD3. The V and J ends lost 0 bases and 0 bases, in that order; junction bases with no gene match: 2. This CDR3 region has 19 residues. The germline gives CDR1 GEAIGNYY, CDR2 EKD. DNA of the CDR3: TGTGCCTGTGACACCACTGGGGGATACCGCTCCTGGGACACCCGACAGATGTTTTTC. Protein sequence: CACDTTGGYRSWDTRQMFF.

By frequency in the sample, this clone is medium-sized (0.01 to 0.1%). Other DNA sequences within the sample encode an identical CDR3. J is TRDJ1 and V is TRAV29/DV5; 10 bases fit TRDD3. CDR1 NSMFDY and CDR2 ISSIKDK come from the germline V gene. The CDR3 extends over 18 amino acids. J lost 0 bases, V lost 2 bases, and 13 bases had no gene match. The CDR3 nucleotides are TGTGCAGCAAGGATTGGGGGATACTACAGTGGGTACACCGATAAACTCATCTTT. Translating it yields CAARIGGYYSGYTDKLIF.

As concerns this clone: A far larger clone is just one base off, so this is likely a read error. The chain combines TRDV1 with TRDJ1; 11 bases are shared with TRDD3. The V gene's germline CDR1 is TSWWSYY and CDR2 QGS. The CDR3 totals 18 residues. The DNA of the CDR3 is TGTGCTCATGGGGAAGCTAACTGGGGGATAGAAAACACCGATAAACTCATCTTT. This translates into CAHGEANWGIENTDKLIF.

This sequence joins TRDV1 and TRDJ1; 13 nucleotides match TRDD3. V dropped 0 bases and J dropped 9; count of bases not matched to a gene: 28. CDR1 is TSWWSYY and CDR2 is QGS in the germline V gene. This CDR3 is built from 23 residues. CDR3 bases: TGTGCTCTTGGGGAACTCTTTCCTTCTCCTACGTTCGTACTGGGGGATACGCGAGGGGAACTCATCTTT. Its protein product is CALGELFPSPTFVLGDTRGELIF.

In its sample, this clone was seen a few times. This specimen includes other DNA sequences encoding the same CDR3. The rearrangement joins TRDV3 to TRDJ1; possibly TRDD3 for D (6 bases). V was pared by 3 bases and J by 7 bases, with 33 bases between. This CDR3 has 18 amino acids. Per germline, CDR1 TVYSNPD and CDR2 GDNSRS (reference sequence). This CDR3 reads CALGGVLLRKVFGGKLIF. The CDR3, as DNA: TGTGCCTTGGGGGGAGTCCTTCTCCGCAAAGTATTTGGTGGTAAACTCATCTTT.

The chain couples TRDV3 to TRDJ1; D gene uncertain. This CDR3 comprises 12 residues. V was cut by 1 base and J by 4 bases, with 10 bases left in between. Germline-derived CDR1 and CDR2 are TVYSNPD and GDNSRS (reference sequence). As DNA, the CDR3 is TGTGCCTTTAAGGTACGTAGCGATAAACTCATCTTT. Protein product: CAFKVRSDKLIF.

A word on this clone: One junction end disagrees with the germline gene, perhaps due to a read error. Other nucleotide sequences in the sample specify the same CDR3. The genes are TRDV3 and TRDJ1; D call uncertain. This CDR3 has 13 amino acids. Germline loops: CDR1 TVYSNPD, CDR2 GDNSRS (reference sequence). The CDR3 DNA sequence: TGTGCCTTATCAGGGGTTCATACCGACAAACTCATCTTT. Protein sequence: CALSGVHTDKLIF. Together with reference TRDV3 and TRDJ1, the CDR3 gives the full variable domain: CDKVTQSSPDQTVASGSEVVLLCTYDTVYSNPDLFWYRIRPDYSFQFVFYGDNSRSEGADFTQGRFSVKHILTQKAFHLVISPVRTEDSATYYCALSGVHTDKLIFGKGTRVTVEP.

The J gene is TRDJ1, the V gene TRDV1, with TRDD2 matching over 8 bases. There are 20 residues in the CDR3. V was clipped by 5 bases and J by 3 bases; unmatched bases: 23. Germline-derived CDR1 and CDR2 are TSWWSYY and QGS. CDR3 residues: CALGRAFLDRWLGLADKLIF. CDR3 nucleotide sequence: TGTGCTCTTGGGAGGGCCTTCCTAGATCGGTGGCTGGGGTTGGCCGATAAACTCATCTTT.

V usage is TRDV1 and J usage is TRDJ1; 11 bases match TRDD3. The CDR3 sequence is 23 residues long. J was trimmed by 0 bases and V by 1 base; bases with no gene match: 22. Germline V gives CDR1 TSWWSYY, CDR2 QGS. CDR3 residues: CALGEPEGRFILGDTVYTDKLIF. In DNA form, the CDR3 reads TGTGCTCTTGGGGAACCAGAGGGACGATTTATATTGGGGGATACGGTGTACACCGATAAACTCATCTTT.

The chain links TRDV1 to TRDJ1; weak D call: TRDD2 (6 bases). CDR1 and CDR2 (germline): TSWWSYY, QGS. V was clipped by 4 bases and J by 4 bases, with 31 bases between them. This CDR3 contains 20 residues. CDR3 sequence: CALGGLWTVGPTPPFDKLIF. The CDR3, as DNA: TGTGCTCTTGGGGGACTTTGGACGGTTGGTCCTACCCCACCTTTCGATAAACTCATCTTT.

J is TRDJ1 and V is TRDV1, with 11 nucleotides matching TRDD3. J was trimmed by 0 bases and V by 4 bases; bases with no gene match: 19. The germline V gene encodes CDR1 TSWWSYY and CDR2 QGS. This CDR3 spans 21 amino acids. The CDR3 DNA is TGTGCTCTTGGGGGCCTTCCTACGTTCTTACTGGGGGATATGTACACCGATAAACTCATCTTT. Encoded protein: CALGGLPTFLLGDMYTDKLIF.

The table lists this clone with a few counts. J is TRDJ3 and V is TRDV2, with 13 positions matching TRDD3. This CDR3 has 20 residues. The V gene end was trimmed by 3 bases and the J gene end by 0 bases; junction bases not matched to a gene: 7. Looked up from germline, CDR1 is GEAIGNYY and CDR2 is EKD. In nucleotides, the CDR3 is TGTGCCTGTGACCGTACTGGGGGATACGCGAGCTCCTGGGACACCCGACAGATGTTTTTC. Translated: CACDRTGGYASSWDTRQMFF.

CDR3 bases: TGTGCTCTTGGGGAACTTTCCTACGTTCGGGGGGGAGTGTACACCGATAAACTCATCTTT. Translating it yields CALGELSYVRGGVYTDKLIF. The rearrangement joins TRDV1 to TRDJ1; TRDD2 is a possible D gene (7 bases). Trimming left V 0 bases short and J 0 bases short, with 23 bases between. The CDR3 totals 20 residues. The V gene's germline CDR1 is TSWWSYY and CDR2 QGS.

This sequence joins TRDV1 and TRDJ1; 8 nucleotides line up with TRDD3. The germline V gene encodes CDR1 TSWWSYY and CDR2 QGS. V shed 4 bases and J 8 bases; nucleotides not matched to a gene: 12. CDR3 size: 15 residues. In nucleotides, the CDR3 is TGTGCTCTTGGGGCTTCCGGACTGGGGGGAGCAAAACTCATCTTT. It encodes CALGASGLGGAKLIF.

This clone is judged medium-sized. The J gene is TRDJ1, the V gene TRDV2; TRDD3 agrees at 12 bases. The germline CDR1 and CDR2 sequences are GEAIGNYY and EKD. Trimming removed 6 bases from V and 0 bases from J; junction bases left unmatched: 19. The CDR3 is 20 residues long. CDR3 sequence: CACLPSYAYWGILDTDKLIF. The CDR3 DNA is TGTGCCTGTTTACCTTCCTACGCCTACTGGGGGATACTTGACACCGATAAACTCATCTTT.